This T cell receptor beta chain came from a study of cytomegalovirus exposure and HLA in healthy donors. Study summary: The 130 or so validation repertoires used a platform that matched the one used for the 600 to 700 first-cohort repertoires, as a later analysis reported.

Libraries were prepared by immunoSEQ multiplex PCR; TCRdb keeps only in-frame clonotypes and omits some of them. The sample carries approximately 300,000 clones, about nine tenths recorded once. Germline-derived CDR1 and CDR2 are SEHNR and FQNEAQ (reference sequence). The CDR3 is made up of 16 amino acids. V was clipped by 5 bases and J by 2 bases, with 16 bases between them. This clone was found once. The chain uses TRBV7-9 and TRBJ2-4; D perhaps matches TRBD1 (6 bases). The sequenced material came from PBMCs. The receptor comes from a woman between 18 and 29 years old in good health and CMV-seronegative. The CDR3, as DNA: TGTGCCAGCAGCCCGGTTAGGGGGATGACCAAAAACATTCAGTACTTC. The encoded protein is CASSPVRGMTKNIQYF. Based on the CDR3 plus reference TRBV7-9 and TRBJ2-4, the full variable domain is DTGVSQNPRHKITKRGQNVTFRCDPISEHNRLYWYRQTLGQGPEFLTYFQNEAQLEKSRLLSDRFSAERPKGSFSTLEIQRTEQGDSAMYLCASSPVRGMTKNIQYFGAGTRLSVL.